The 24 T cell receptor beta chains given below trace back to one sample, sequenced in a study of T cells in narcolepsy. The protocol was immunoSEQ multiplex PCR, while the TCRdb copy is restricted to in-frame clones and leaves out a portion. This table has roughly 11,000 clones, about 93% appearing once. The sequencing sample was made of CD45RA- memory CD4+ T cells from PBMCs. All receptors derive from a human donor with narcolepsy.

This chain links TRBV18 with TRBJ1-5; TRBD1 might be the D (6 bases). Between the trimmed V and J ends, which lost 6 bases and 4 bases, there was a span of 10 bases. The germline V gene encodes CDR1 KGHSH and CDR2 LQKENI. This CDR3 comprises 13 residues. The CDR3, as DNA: TGTGCCAGCTCCCCAGGGGAGAATCAGCCCCAGCATTTT. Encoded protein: CASSPGENQPQHF.

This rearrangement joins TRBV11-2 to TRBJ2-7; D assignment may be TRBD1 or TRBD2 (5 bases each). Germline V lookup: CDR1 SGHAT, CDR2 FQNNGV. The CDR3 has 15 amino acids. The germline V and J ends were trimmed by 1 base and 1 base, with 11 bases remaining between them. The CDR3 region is CASSLVIGASYEQYF. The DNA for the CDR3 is TGTGCCAGCAGCTTAGTCATCGGGGCTTCCTACGAGCAGTACTTC. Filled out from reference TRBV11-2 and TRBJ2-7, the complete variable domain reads EAGVAQSPRYKIIEKRQSVAFWCNPISGHATLYWYQQILGQGPKLLIQFQNNGVVDDSQLPKDRFSAERLKGVDSTLKIQPAKLEDSAVYLCASSLVIGASYEQYFGPGTRLTVT.

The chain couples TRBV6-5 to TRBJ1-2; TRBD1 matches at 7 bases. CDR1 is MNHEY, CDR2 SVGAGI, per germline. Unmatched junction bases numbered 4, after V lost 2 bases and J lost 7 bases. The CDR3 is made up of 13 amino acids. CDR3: CASSYRQGGGYTF. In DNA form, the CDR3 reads TGTGCCAGCAGTTACAGGCAGGGGGGTGGCTACACCTTC.

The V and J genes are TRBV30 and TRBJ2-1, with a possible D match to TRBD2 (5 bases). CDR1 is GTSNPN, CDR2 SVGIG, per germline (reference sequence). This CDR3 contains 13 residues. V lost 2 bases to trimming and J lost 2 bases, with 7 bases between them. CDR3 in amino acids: CAWSPGAYNEQFF. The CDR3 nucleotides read TGTGCCTGGAGTCCCGGGGCCTACAATGAGCAGTTCTTC.

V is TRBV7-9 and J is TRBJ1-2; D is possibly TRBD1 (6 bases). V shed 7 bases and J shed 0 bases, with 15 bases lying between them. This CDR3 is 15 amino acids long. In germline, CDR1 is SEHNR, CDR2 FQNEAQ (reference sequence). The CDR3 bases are TGTGCCAGCACCGAACAGGGAGTCACTAACTATGGCTACACCTTC. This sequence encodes CASTEQGVTNYGYTF.

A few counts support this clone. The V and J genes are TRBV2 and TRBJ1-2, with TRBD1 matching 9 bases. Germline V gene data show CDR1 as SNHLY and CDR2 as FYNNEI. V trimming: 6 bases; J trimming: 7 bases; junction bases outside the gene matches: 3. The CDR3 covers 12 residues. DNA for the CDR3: TGTGCCAGCAGCTTGGGACAGGGTGGCTACACCTTC. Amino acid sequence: CASSLGQGGYTF.

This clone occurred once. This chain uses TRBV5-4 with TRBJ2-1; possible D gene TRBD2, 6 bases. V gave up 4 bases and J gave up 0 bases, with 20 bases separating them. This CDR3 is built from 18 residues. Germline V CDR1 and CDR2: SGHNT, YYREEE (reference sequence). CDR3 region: CASSGTRVSQSSYNEQFF. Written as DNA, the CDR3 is TGTGCCAGCAGCGGGACTCGAGTTAGCCAGAGCTCCTACAATGAGCAGTTCTTC.

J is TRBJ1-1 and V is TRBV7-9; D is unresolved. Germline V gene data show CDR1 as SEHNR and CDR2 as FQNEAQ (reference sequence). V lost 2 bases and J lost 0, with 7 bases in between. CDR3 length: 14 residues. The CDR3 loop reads CASSLSRLNTEAFF. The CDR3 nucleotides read TGTGCCAGCAGCTTATCTCGCTTGAACACTGAAGCTTTCTTT.

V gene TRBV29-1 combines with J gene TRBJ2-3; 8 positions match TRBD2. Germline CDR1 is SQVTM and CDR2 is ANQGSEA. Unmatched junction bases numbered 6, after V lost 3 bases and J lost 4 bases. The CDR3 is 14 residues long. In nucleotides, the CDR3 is TGCAGCGTTGACGTAGCGGGGCCGGCAGATACGCAGTATTTT. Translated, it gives CSVDVAGPADTQYF.

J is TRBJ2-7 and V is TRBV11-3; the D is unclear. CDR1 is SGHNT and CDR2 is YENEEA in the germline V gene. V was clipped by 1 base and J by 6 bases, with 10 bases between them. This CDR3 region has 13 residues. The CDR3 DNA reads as TGTGCCAGCAGCTTAGTCCTGATGAGCGAGCAGTACTTC. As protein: CASSLVLMSEQYF. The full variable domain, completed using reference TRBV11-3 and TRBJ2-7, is EAGVVQSPRYKIIEKKQPVAFWCNPISGHNTLYWYLQNLGQGPELLIRYENEEAVDDSQLPKDRFSAERLKGVDSTLKIQPAELGDSAVYLCASSLVLMSEQYFGPGTRLTVT.

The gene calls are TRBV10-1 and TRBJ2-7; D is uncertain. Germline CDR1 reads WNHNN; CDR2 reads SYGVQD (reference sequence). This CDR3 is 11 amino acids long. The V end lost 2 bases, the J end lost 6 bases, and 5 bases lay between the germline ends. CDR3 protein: CASSEGVEQYF. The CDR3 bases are TGCGCCAGCAGTGAGGGCGTCGAGCAGTACTTC.

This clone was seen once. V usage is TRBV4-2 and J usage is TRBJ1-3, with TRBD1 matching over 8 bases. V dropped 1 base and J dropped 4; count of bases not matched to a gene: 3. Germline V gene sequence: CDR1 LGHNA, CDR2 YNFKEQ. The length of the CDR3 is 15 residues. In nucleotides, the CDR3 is TGTGCCAGCAGCCAAGGGACAGGGCAAGGAAACACCATATATTTT. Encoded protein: CASSQGTGQGNTIYF.

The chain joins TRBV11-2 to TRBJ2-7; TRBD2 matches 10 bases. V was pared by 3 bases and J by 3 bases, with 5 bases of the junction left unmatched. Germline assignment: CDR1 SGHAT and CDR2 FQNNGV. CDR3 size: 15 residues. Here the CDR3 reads CASSFPSGGLYEQYF. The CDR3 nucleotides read TGTGCCAGCAGCTTCCCTAGCGGGGGTCTCTACGAGCAGTACTTC.

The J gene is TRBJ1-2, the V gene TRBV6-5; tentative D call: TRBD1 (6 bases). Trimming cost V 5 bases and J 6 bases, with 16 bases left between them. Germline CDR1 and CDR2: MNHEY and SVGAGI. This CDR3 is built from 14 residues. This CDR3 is CASSPWGRGNGYTF. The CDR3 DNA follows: TGTGCCAGCAGTCCCTGGGGCAGGGGCAATGGCTACACCTTC.

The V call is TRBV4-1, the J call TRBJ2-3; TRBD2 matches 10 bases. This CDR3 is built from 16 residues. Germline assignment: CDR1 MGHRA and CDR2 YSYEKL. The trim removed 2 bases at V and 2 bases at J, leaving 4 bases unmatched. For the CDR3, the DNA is TGCGCCAGCAGCCAATTACTAGCGGGGACCACAGATACGCAGTATTTT. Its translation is CASSQLLAGTTDTQYF.

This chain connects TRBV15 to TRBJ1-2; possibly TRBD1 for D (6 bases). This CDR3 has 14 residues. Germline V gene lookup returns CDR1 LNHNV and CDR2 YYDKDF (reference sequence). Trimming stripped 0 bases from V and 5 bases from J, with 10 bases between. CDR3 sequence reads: CATSREQGGYGYTF. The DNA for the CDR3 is TGTGCCACCAGCAGAGAACAGGGAGGGTATGGCTACACCTTC. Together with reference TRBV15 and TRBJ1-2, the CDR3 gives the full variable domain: DAMVIQNPRYQVTQFGKPVTLSCSQTLNHNVMYWYQQKSSQAPKLLFHYYDKDFNNEADTPDNFQSRRPNTSFCFLDIRSPGLGDTAMYLCATSREQGGYGYTFGSGTRLTVV.

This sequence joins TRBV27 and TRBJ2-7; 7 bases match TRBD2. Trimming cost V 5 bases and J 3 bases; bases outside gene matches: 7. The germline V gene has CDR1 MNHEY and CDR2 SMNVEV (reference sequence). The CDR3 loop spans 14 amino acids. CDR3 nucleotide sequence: TGTGCCAGCAGTCCAGGGACGGGGGGCTACGAGCAGTACTTC. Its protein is CASSPGTGGYEQYF.

The CDR3 loop reads CASSLKGASYGYTF. CDR3 coding DNA: TGTGCCAGCAGTTTAAAAGGGGCAAGCTATGGCTACACCTTC. This chain connects TRBV27 to TRBJ1-2; weak D call: TRBD1 (5 bases). Germline values: CDR1 MNHEY, CDR2 SMNVEV (reference sequence). The V gene lost 2 bases and the J gene lost 4 bases, with 11 bases spanning the gap. CDR3 size: 14 residues.

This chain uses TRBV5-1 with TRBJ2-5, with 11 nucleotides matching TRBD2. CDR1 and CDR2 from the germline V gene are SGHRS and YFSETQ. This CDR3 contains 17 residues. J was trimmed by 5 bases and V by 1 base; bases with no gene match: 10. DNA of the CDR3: TGCGCCAGCAGCTTGAGACTAGCGGGGCCACAGGTGGAGACCCAGTACTTC. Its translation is CASSLRLAGPQVETQYF. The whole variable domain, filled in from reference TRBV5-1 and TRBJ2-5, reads KAGVTQTPRYLIKTRGQQVTLSCSPISGHRSVSWYQQTPGQGLQFLFEYFSETQRNKGNFPGRFSGRQFSNSRSEMNVSTLELGDSALYLCASSLRLAGPQVETQYFGPGTRLLVL.

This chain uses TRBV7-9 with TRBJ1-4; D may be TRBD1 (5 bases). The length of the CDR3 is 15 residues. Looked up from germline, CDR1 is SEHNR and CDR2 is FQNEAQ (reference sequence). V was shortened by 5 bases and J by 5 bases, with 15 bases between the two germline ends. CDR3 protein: CASSPPLGANEKLFF. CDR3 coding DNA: TGTGCCAGCAGCCCCCCTCTAGGGGCGAATGAAAAACTGTTTTTT.

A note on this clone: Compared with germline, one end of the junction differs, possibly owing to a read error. CDR3 DNA sequence: TGTGTCAGCTCACCACCTCGAGCCGCCGCTGGAAACACCATATATTTT. This gives the protein CVSSPPRAAAGNTIYF. The chain combines TRBV18 with TRBJ1-3; no clear D gene. The CDR3 sequence is 16 residues long. Germline lookup yields CDR1 KGHSH and CDR2 LQKENI. The whole variable domain, filled in from reference TRBV18 and TRBJ1-3, reads NAGVMQNPRHLVRRRGQEARLRCSPMKGHSHVYWYRQLPEEGLKFMVYLQKENIIDESGMPKERFSAEFPKEGPSILRIQQVVRGDSAAYFCVSSPPRAAAGNTIYFGEGSWLTVV.

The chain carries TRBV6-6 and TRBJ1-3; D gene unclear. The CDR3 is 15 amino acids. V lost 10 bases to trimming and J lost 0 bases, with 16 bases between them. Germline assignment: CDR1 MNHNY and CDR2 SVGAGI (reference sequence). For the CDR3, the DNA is TGTGCCACAGCAGCTACACGTATCTCTGGAAACACCATATATTTT. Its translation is CATAATRISGNTIYF.

The CDR3 nucleotides are TGTGCCAGCAGCTCGCAACAGGGGGTTTACACTGAAGCTTTCTTT. Protein: CASSSQQGVYTEAFF. The gene calls are TRBV11-3 and TRBJ1-1, with TRBD1 matching 8 bases. Germline lookup yields CDR1 SGHNT and CDR2 YENEEA. V dropped 4 bases and J dropped 3; count of bases not matched to a gene: 7. This CDR3 spans 15 amino acids.

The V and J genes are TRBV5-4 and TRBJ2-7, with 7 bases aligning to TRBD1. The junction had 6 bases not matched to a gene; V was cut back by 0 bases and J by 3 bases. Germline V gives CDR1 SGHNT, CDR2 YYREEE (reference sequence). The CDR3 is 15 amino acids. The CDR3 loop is CASSLEVGQNYEQYF. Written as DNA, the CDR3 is TGTGCCAGCAGCTTGGAGGTGGGACAGAACTACGAGCAGTACTTC.